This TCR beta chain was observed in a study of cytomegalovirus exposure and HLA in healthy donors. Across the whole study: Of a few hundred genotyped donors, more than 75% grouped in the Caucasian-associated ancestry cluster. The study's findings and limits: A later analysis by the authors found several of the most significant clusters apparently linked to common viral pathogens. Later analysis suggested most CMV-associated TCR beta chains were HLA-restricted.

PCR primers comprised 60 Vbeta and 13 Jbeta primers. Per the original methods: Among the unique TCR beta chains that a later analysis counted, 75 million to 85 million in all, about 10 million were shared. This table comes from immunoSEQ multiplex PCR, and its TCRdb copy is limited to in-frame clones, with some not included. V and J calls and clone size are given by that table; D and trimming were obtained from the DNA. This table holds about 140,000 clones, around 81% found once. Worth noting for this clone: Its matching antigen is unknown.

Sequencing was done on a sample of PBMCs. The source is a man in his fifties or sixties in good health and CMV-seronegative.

DNA of the CDR3: TGTGCCAGCAGCTTGTCCGTTAGCGGGGGGGCTGGAGAGACCCAGTACTTC. Its translation is CASSLSVSGGAGETQYF. The V call is TRBV5-5, the J call TRBJ2-5, with 11 positions matching TRBD2. J lost 4 bases, V lost 1 base, and 9 bases had no gene match. The germline V gene has CDR1 SGHKS and CDR2 YYEKEE (reference sequence). This CDR3 spans 17 amino acids.